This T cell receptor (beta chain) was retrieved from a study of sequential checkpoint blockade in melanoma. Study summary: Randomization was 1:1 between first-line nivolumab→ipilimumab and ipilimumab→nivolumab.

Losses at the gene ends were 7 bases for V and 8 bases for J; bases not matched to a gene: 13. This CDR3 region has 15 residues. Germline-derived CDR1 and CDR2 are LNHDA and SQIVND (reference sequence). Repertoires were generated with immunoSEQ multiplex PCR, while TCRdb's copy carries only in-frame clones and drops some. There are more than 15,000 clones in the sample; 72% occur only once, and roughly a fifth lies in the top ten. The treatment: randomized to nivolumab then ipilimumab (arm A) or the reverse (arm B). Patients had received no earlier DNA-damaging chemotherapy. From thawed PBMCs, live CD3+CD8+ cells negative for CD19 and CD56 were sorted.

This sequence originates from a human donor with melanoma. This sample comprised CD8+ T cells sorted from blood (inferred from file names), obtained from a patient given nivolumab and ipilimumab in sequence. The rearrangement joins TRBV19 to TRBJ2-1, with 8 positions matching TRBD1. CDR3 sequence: CASTRYPDRGDEQFF. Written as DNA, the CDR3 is TGTGCCAGTACCCGATACCCCGACAGGGGCGATGAGCAGTTCTTC.